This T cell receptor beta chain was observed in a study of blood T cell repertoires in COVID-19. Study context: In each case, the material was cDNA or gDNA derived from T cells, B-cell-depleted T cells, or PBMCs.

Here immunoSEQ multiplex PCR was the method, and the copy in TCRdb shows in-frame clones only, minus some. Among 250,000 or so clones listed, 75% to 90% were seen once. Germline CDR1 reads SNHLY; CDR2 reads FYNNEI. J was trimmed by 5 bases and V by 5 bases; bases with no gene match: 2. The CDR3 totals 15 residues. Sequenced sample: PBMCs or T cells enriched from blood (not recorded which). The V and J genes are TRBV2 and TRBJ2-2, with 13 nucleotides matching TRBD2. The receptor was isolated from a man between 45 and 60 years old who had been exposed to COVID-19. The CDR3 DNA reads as TGTGCCAGCAGTCCGGGACTAGCGGGGACCGGGGAGCTGTTTTTT. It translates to CASSPGLAGTGELFF.